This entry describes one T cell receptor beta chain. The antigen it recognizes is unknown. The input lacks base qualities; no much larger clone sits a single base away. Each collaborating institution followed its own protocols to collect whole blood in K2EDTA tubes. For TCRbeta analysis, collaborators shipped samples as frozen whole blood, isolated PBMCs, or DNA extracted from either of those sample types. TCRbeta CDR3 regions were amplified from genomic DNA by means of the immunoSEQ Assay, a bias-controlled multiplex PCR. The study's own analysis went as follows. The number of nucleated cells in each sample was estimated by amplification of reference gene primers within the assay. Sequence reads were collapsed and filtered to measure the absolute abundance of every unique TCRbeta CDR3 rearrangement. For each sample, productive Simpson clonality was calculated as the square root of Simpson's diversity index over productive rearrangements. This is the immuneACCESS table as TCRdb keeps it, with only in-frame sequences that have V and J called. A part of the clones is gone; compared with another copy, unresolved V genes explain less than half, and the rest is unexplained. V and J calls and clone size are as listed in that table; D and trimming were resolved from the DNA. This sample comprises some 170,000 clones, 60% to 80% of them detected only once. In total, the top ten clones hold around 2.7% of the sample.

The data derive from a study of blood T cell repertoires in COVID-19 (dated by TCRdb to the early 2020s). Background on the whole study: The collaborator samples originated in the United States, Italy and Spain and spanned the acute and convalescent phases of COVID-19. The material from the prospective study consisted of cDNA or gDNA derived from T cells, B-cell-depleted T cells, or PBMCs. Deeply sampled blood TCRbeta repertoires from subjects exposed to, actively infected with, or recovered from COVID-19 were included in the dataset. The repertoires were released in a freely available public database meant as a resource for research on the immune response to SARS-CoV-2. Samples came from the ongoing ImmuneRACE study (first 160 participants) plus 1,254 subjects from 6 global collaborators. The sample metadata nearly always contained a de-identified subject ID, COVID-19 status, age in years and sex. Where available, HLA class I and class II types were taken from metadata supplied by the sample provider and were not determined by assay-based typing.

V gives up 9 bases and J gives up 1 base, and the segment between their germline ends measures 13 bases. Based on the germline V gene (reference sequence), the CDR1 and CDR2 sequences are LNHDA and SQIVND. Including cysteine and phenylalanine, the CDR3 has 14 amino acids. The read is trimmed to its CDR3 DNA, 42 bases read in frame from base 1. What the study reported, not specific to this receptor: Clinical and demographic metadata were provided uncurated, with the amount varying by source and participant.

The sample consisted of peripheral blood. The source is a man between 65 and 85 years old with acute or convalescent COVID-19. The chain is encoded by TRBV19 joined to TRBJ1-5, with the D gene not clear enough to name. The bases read TGTGCCAGCAAAACCCGGGTGAGCAATCAGCCCCAGCATTTT. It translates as CASKTRVSNQPQHF.